Included here is one TCR beta chain sequence, with context. The donors belonged to the approximately 120-subject validation cohort, separate from the roughly 700-subject first cohort. TCRdb's copy holds only in-frame clones and misses some; the assay was immunoSEQ multiplex PCR. The data show 70,000 or so clones, roughly 92% seen once. The sample belongs to a study of cytomegalovirus exposure and HLA in healthy donors. CDR3 length: 15 amino acids. The germline CDR1 and CDR2 sequences are SGHNT and YYREEE (reference sequence). V was cut by 0 bases and J by 1 base, with 10 bases left in between. The rearrangement uses TRBV5-4 and TRBJ2-5; maybe TRBD1 (6 bases). The sequence derives from a woman aged 18-29 years in good health and CMV-seropositive. The specimen sequenced was PBMCs. The CDR3 reads CASSLDRDRQETQYF. The CDR3 DNA is TGTGCCAGCAGCTTGGACAGGGATCGCCAAGAGACCCAGTACTTC.